The 17 T cell receptor beta chains presented below share a single source sample, sequenced in a study of Graves' ophthalmopathy and Graves' hyperthyroidism. RNA transcripts were the source from which TCR beta CDR3 regions were amplified. First-round RT-PCR employed HTBI primers, with a second-round multiplex PCR after it. TCRdb re-called the multiplex PCR reads through MiXCR, storing one row per CDR3 protein. The table records hundreds of thousands of distinct CDR3 sequences, 21% of them present only once. Sequenced input: peripheral blood. The receptors stem from a woman in her late teens or twenties with stable Graves' hyperthyroidism.

This clonotype was recorded many times. This rearrangement joins TRBV6-5 to TRBJ1-2; TRBD1 agrees at 7 bases. CDR1 is MNHEY, CDR2 SVGAGI, per germline. CDR3 length equals 15 residues. V gave up 0 bases and J gave up 8 bases; unmatched junction bases: 9. CDR3 sequence reads: CASSYSRQGGKGYTF. The CDR3, as DNA: TGTGCCAGCAGTTACTCTAGACAGGGAGGGAAGGGCTACACCTTC.

This clonotype was observed a few times. The genes are TRBV6-1 and TRBJ2-7; 7 bases line up with TRBD2. V shed 6 bases and J 0 bases; nucleotides not matched to a gene: 5. Germline V gene lookup returns CDR1 MNHNS and CDR2 SASEGT. The CDR3 has 14 amino acids. The DNA for the CDR3 is TGTGCCAGCAGGAACGGGGGGTTCTCCTACGAGCAGTACTTC. The encoded protein is CASRNGGFSYEQYF.

This clonotype was counted ten times or more. This chain connects TRBV10-3 to TRBJ2-5; D possibly corresponds to TRBD1 (5 bases). The V and J ends lost 1 base and 2 bases respectively, with 14 bases between them. The CDR3 is 16 residues long. The germline V gene encodes CDR1 ENHRY and CDR2 SYGVKD. CDR3 nucleotides: TGTGCCATCAGTGAGTTGGCCCGGACAACACAAGAGACCCAGTACTTC. Its translation is CAISELARTTQETQYF.

This clonotype was picked up many times. The chain employs TRBV6-5 and TRBJ2-2; TRBD2 matches 7 bases. Germline CDR1 reads MNHEY; CDR2 reads SVGAGI. V shed 4 bases, J shed 6 bases, and the junction held 8 bases outside the gene matches. The CDR3 spans 15 residues. CDR3 nucleotides: TGTGCCAGCAGTTCACTAGCGAGTTATGCCGGGGAGCTGTTTTTT. Its translation: CASSSLASYAGELFF.

This clonotype came up many times. The chain is built from TRBV20-1 and TRBJ2-7; tentatively, D is TRBD2 (6 bases). CDR3 length: 14 residues. The germline CDR1 and CDR2 sequences are DFQATT and SNEGSKA (reference sequence). The ends were cut back, 1 base at V and 0 bases at J, with 10 bases in the middle. The CDR3 region is CSARVFSGSYEQYF. CDR3 DNA sequence: TGCAGTGCTAGAGTATTTAGCGGCTCCTACGAGCAGTACTTC.

This clonotype was picked up many times. V is TRBV12-5 and J is TRBJ2-7; TRBD2 matches 8 bases. The CDR3 totals 15 residues. Germline V gene data show CDR1 as LGHNT and CDR2 as FRNRAP. The J segment lost 2 bases and the V segment lost 3 bases, leaving 6 bases of the junction unmatched. CDR3 nucleotides: TGTGCTAGTGGTTTATCCAGCGGGAGTCCCTACGAGCAGTACTTC. Amino acids: CASGLSSGSPYEQYF.

This clonotype was observed a few times. V and J are TRBV6-1 and TRBJ2-5; 7 bases match TRBD1. Germline V gene sequence: CDR1 MNHNS, CDR2 SASEGT. V lost 5 bases and J lost 13; bases outside the gene matches: 7. The CDR3 spans 11 residues. The CDR3, as DNA: TGTGCCAGCAGTAGACAGGGAGCTCGGTACTTC. Translation: CASSRQGARYF.

This clonotype was found many times. Here the CDR3 DNA reads TGCGCCAGCAGCTTGGTGGGCAGCTATAGCAATCAGCCCCAGCATTTT. Translated, it gives CASSLVGSYSNQPQHF. The V call is TRBV5-1, the J call TRBJ1-5; D is uncertain. This CDR3 region has 16 residues. Germline CDR1 SGHRS, CDR2 YFSETQ. Trimming pared 0 bases from V and 0 bases from J, leaving 10 bases between.

The J gene is TRBJ2-5, the V gene TRBV10-3; D remains unclear. The CDR3 is made up of 16 amino acids. Looked up from germline, CDR1 is ENHRY and CDR2 is SYGVKD. The ends were cut back, 6 bases at V and 0 bases at J, with 17 bases in the middle. CDR3 amino acids: CAIRRTTGMDQETQYF. In DNA, the CDR3 is TGTGCCATCAGGAGAACAACCGGAATGGACCAAGAGACCCAGTACTTC.

This clonotype was seen more than once but under ten times. The chain combines TRBV12-5 with TRBJ1-1; D is unclear. Trimming pared 8 bases from V and 6 bases from J, leaving 19 bases between. Germline-derived CDR1 and CDR2 are LGHNT and FRNRAP. The CDR3 has 14 residues. CDR3 coding DNA: TGTGCTAGTAAAAATGTTTGGGTTGGGGCTGAAGCTTTCTTT. It yields the protein CASKNVWVGAEAFF.

This clonotype came up many times. This sequence joins TRBV2 and TRBJ2-5, with TRBD2 matching 8 bases. V lost 7 bases to trimming and J lost 2 bases; unmatched junction nucleotides: 6. CDR3 size: 14 residues. Germline V gene data show CDR1 as SNHLY and CDR2 as FYNNEI. The CDR3 DNA reads TGTGCCAGCAAGCAGCGGGGGACTCAAGAGACCCAGTACTTC. This translates into CASKQRGTQETQYF.

This clonotype was counted at least ten times. The chain recombines TRBV30 with TRBJ1-2; D not resolved. Per germline, CDR1 GTSNPN and CDR2 SVGIG (reference sequence). V lost 2 bases and J 2 bases, leaving 9 bases between the germline ends. This CDR3 is 13 amino acids long. CDR3 sequence reads: CAWSRAGNYGYTF. CDR3 sequence (DNA): TGTGCCTGGAGTAGAGCGGGAAACTATGGCTACACCTTC.

This clonotype showed up just once. The chain couples TRBV5-1 to TRBJ2-7, with 9 nucleotides matching TRBD1. In germline, CDR1 is SGHRS, CDR2 YFSETQ. The CDR3 is 14 residues long. With V trimmed by 4 bases and J by 2 bases, 4 bases remained unmatched. CDR3: CASSRDRDPYEQYF. For the CDR3, the DNA is TGCGCCAGCAGCCGGGACAGGGACCCCTACGAGCAGTACTTC. The full variable domain, rest sourced from reference TRBV5-1 and TRBJ2-7, is KAGVTQTPRYLIKTRGQQVTLSCSPISGHRSVSWYQQTPGQGLQFLFEYFSETQRNKGNFPGRFSGRQFSNSRSEMNVSTLELGDSALYLCASSRDRDPYEQYFGPGTRLTVT.

This clonotype showed up many times. The chain couples TRBV27 to TRBJ2-7, with 9 bases identical to TRBD2. The length of the CDR3 is 18 residues. The V segment lost 5 bases and the J segment 0 bases; nucleotides outside the gene matches: 14. Germline-derived CDR1 and CDR2 are MNHEY and SMNVEV (reference sequence). CDR3 coding DNA: TGTGCCAGCAGTCGCGGGACTAGCTATTTCCACTACTCCTACGAGCAGTACTTC. This sequence encodes CASSRGTSYFHYSYEQYF.

This clonotype was picked up many times. The chain uses TRBV15 and TRBJ2-7; no clear D. The ends were cut back, 5 bases at V and 6 bases at J, with 11 bases in the middle. CDR1 and CDR2 (germline): LNHNV, YYDKDF (reference sequence). CDR3 size: 12 residues. For the CDR3, the DNA is TGTGCCACCAGCGACGACCATGGCGAGCAGTACTTC. This gives the protein CATSDDHGEQYF. The variable domain in full, with the rest retrieved from reference TRBV15 and TRBJ2-7, is DAMVIQNPRYQVTQFGKPVTLSCSQTLNHNVMYWYQQKSSQAPKLLFHYYDKDFNNEADTPDNFQSRRPNTSFCFLDIRSPGLGDTAMYLCATSDDHGEQYFGPGTRLTVT.

At least ten counts were recorded for this clonotype. The rearrangement uses TRBV2 and TRBJ1-1; no clear D. Germline-derived CDR1 and CDR2 are SNHLY and FYNNEI. V was pared by 1 base and J by 1 base, with 7 bases between. This CDR3 is 14 amino acids long. CDR3 bases: TGTGCCAGCAGTGAAGGACCCGGGAACACTGAAGCTTTCTTT. The encoded protein is CASSEGPGNTEAFF.

This chain joins TRBV20-1 and TRBJ2-7; D not resolved. The germline V gene encodes CDR1 DFQATT and CDR2 SNEGSKA (reference sequence). V shed 3 bases and J shed 6 bases, with 21 bases lying between them. The CDR3 is 15 amino acids. CDR3 nucleotides: TGCAGTGCTAGGGGAAAAGGGAAGGCTCCCCCCGAGCAGTACTTC. Protein: CSARGKGKAPPEQYF.